This T cell receptor (beta chain) was sequenced for a study of T-cell reconstitution after alpha-beta-depleted transplantation in children. Study conclusions and caveats: Several hundred rapidly expanded clones from non-depleted graft cells reportedly supplied alpha-beta T cells about two months post-transplant.

This clonotype was observed at least ten times. Antigen unknown. This CDR3 has 16 residues. CDR1 and CDR2 (germline): SGHNT, YENEEA. Trimming removed 1 base from V and 5 bases from J; junction bases left unmatched: 8. A library of TCRbeta sequences, prepared with unique molecular identifiers, was generated. TCRdb re-called the PCR reads through MiXCR, storing one row per CDR3 protein. The repertoire holds 200,000 or so distinct CDR3 sequences, with 6.3% as singletons. The V call is TRBV11-3, the J call TRBJ1-1, with 9 bases fitting TRBD1. The source is a girl under two years old with combined immunodeficiency, due to receive a stem cell transplant. The sample in question was PBMCs, obtained before TCRalphabeta/CD19-depleted stem cell transplant. DNA for the CDR3: TGTGCCAGCAGCTTAGCCCTCACAGGGGGCGGAACTGAAGCTTTCTTT. Its protein product is CASSLALTGGGTEAFF.